These 29 T cell receptor beta chains share one sample of origin, sequenced in a study of shared clonotypes between healthy human individuals. Repertoires were generated with immunoSEQ multiplex PCR, while TCRdb's copy carries only in-frame clones and drops some. The sample records fewer than 650,000 clones, about three quarters being singletons. Sequencing was carried out using PBMCs. Receptor source: a woman aged 40 to 50 in good health. Some clones in this sample may be carry-over from other donors' samples.

The genes are TRBV9 and TRBJ2-7, with 8 bases lining up with TRBD2. V trimming: 1 base; J trimming: 5 bases; junction bases outside the gene matches: 8. Germline V lookup: CDR1 SGDLS, CDR2 YYNGEE. The CDR3 covers 15 residues. CDR3 DNA: TGTGCCAGCAGCGTACGCGGGAGGCGGCAGGACGAGCAGTACTTC. It is translated as CASSVRGRRQDEQYF.

This clone was seen only a few times. The chain joins TRBV4-3 to TRBJ1-2; the D is unclear. With 1 base removed from V and 8 bases from J, the gap between germline ends came to 17 bases. Germline CDR1 reads LGHNA; CDR2 reads YSLEER. The CDR3 has 15 residues. CDR3 residues: CASSQADRSSVGYTF. In nucleotides, the CDR3 is TGCGCCAGCAGCCAAGCGGACCGCTCTTCGGTAGGCTACACCTTC.

As to this clone: One base separates it from a far larger clone, so it is likely a read error. The chain joins TRBV11-3 to TRBJ2-2, with TRBD2 matching over 10 bases. This CDR3 is built from 15 residues. V was clipped by 5 bases and J by 1 base; unmatched bases: 1. Per germline, CDR1 SGHNT and CDR2 YENEEA. The CDR3 region has the DNA TGTGCCAGCAGCCGGACTAGCGGGAACACCGGGGAGCTGTTTTTT. Encoded protein: CASSRTSGNTGELFF.

V is TRBV4-2 and J is TRBJ2-5; D unclear. The CDR3 covers 13 residues. Trimming removed 1 base from V and 5 bases from J, with 8 bases in between. CDR1 and CDR2 (germline): LGHNA, YNFKEQ. As DNA, the CDR3 is TGTGCCAGCAGCCAAGCCCCAAGTGAGACCCAGTACTTC. Translated: CASSQAPSETQYF.

The V gene is TRBV5-1, the J gene TRBJ2-5; perhaps TRBD2 as D (6 bases). Germline CDR1 and CDR2: SGHRS and YFSETQ. The V and J ends lost 3 bases and 3 bases respectively, with 12 bases between them. The CDR3 spans 14 residues. The CDR3 spells CASSYGGNEETQYF. The CDR3 nucleotides are TGCGCCAGCAGCTACGGGGGAAACGAAGAGACCCAGTACTTC.

The genes are TRBV7-2 and TRBJ2-5, with 7 bases identical to TRBD2. Germline V gene lookup returns CDR1 SGHTA and CDR2 FQGNSA. This CDR3 region has 16 residues. The trim removed 5 bases at V and 7 bases at J, leaving 16 bases unmatched. CDR3: CASSELGVAGSGTQYF. The CDR3 coding sequence is TGTGCCAGCAGCGAGCTTGGAGTAGCGGGTAGCGGGACCCAGTACTTC.

This chain connects TRBV7-9 to TRBJ2-1; 9 bases align to TRBD2. The V gene's germline CDR1 is SEHNR and CDR2 FQNEAQ (reference sequence). The trim removed 2 bases at V and 0 bases at J, leaving 8 bases unmatched. The CDR3 spans 18 residues. CDR3 in amino acids: CASSLLSGSPFSYNEQFF. The CDR3 nucleotides read TGTGCCAGCAGCTTACTTAGCGGGAGTCCATTCTCCTACAATGAGCAGTTCTTC.

Worth noting for this clone: Other DNA sequences in the sample encode the same CDR3. The V gene is TRBV10-3, the J gene TRBJ2-5; D is unresolved. Germline CDR1 ENHRY, CDR2 SYGVKD. This CDR3 region has 12 residues. Trimming pared 4 bases from V and 2 bases from J, leaving 5 bases between. CDR3 protein: CAISAQQETQYF. The DNA for the CDR3 is TGTGCCATCAGTGCTCAGCAAGAGACCCAGTACTTC.

V and J are TRBV5-4 and TRBJ2-5; 7 nucleotides match TRBD2. CDR1 is SGHNT, CDR2 YYREEE, per germline (reference sequence). Germline trimming cut 4 bases from V and 5 bases from J; bases unmatched to any gene: 14. This CDR3 has 16 residues. CDR3 DNA: TGTGCCAGCAGCCGTTGGGGCGGGAGTTACGTGGAGACCCAGTACTTC. It translates to CASSRWGGSYVETQYF. Full variable domain (rest looked up from reference TRBV5-4 and TRBJ2-5): ETGVTQSPTHLIKTRGQQVTLRCSSQSGHNTVSWYQQALGQGPQFIFQYYREEENGRGNFPPRFSGLQFPNYSSELNVNALELDDSALYLCASSRWGGSYVETQYFGPGTRLLVL.

The chain joins TRBV18 to TRBJ2-7; 9 bases fit TRBD2. Germline values: CDR1 KGHSH, CDR2 LQKENI. CDR3 size: 13 residues. J was trimmed by 4 bases and V by 6 bases; bases with no gene match: 4. CDR3 nucleotide sequence: TGTGCCAGCTCGCAGACTAGCGGTTACGAGCAGTACTTC. Encoded protein: CASSQTSGYEQYF.

In its sample, this clone was seen once. V gene TRBV30 combines with J gene TRBJ2-5; D may be TRBD1 (6 bases). Trimming removed 2 bases from V and 3 bases from J, with 10 bases in between. From germline, CDR1 is GTSNPN and CDR2 SVGIG (reference sequence). The CDR3 sequence is 13 residues long. The CDR3 coding sequence is TGTGCCTGGAGTTTGCCAGGGGAAGAGACCCAGTACTTC. Its translation is CAWSLPGEETQYF.

CDR3 in DNA: TGTGCCAGCAGCCCACAGGGACAGGTCCCGACCGGGGAGCTGTTTTTT. Its translation: CASSPQGQVPTGELFF. The J gene is TRBJ2-2, the V gene TRBV7-3, with 8 bases aligning to TRBD1. The V gene end was trimmed by 5 bases and the J gene end by 5 bases; junction bases not matched to a gene: 10. The CDR3 covers 16 residues. In germline, CDR1 is SGHTA, CDR2 FQGTGA.

This sequence joins TRBV5-1 and TRBJ2-1; 9 nucleotides line up with TRBD2. J was trimmed by 3 bases and V by 0 bases; bases with no gene match: 7. The CDR3 is made up of 17 amino acids. In germline, CDR1 is SGHRS, CDR2 YFSETQ. Written as DNA, the CDR3 is TGCGCCAGCAGCTTGGTGGCTAGCGGGAAAGGCTACAATGAGCAGTTCTTC. Translation gives CASSLVASGKGYNEQFF.

The table lists this clone with many counts. Other DNA sequences within the sample encode an identical CDR3. The J gene is TRBJ2-7, the V gene TRBV4-2; 9 bases are shared with TRBD1. The CDR3 contains 15 residues. Germline V lookup: CDR1 LGHNA, CDR2 YNFKEQ. Trimming took 5 bases from V and 7 from J; bases not matched to a gene: 12. This CDR3 is CASSTRDREGREQYF. The CDR3 DNA reads TGTGCCAGCAGCACCCGGGACAGGGAAGGGCGGGAGCAGTACTTC.

The chain links TRBV2 to TRBJ2-1; 13 bases line up with TRBD2. The V gene's germline CDR1 is SNHLY and CDR2 FYNNEI. The CDR3 totals 17 residues. The junction had 9 bases not matched to a gene; V was cut back by 4 bases and J by 6 bases. The CDR3 loop is CASSGTSGRGGGNEQFF. CDR3 coding DNA: TGTGCCAGCAGTGGGACTAGCGGGAGAGGAGGCGGCAATGAGCAGTTCTTC.

Points on this clone: The same CDR3 is also encoded by other DNA sequences in this sample. The genes are TRBV5-1 and TRBJ2-2; no clear D. Per germline, CDR1 SGHRS and CDR2 YFSETQ. Trimming shortened V by 0 bases and J by 4 bases, and 7 bases separated the two germline ends. The CDR3 loop spans 14 amino acids. The chain's CDR3 is CASSLGVGTGELFF. The CDR3 DNA reads TGCGCCAGCAGCTTGGGAGTGGGCACCGGGGAGCTGTTTTTT.

The rearrangement uses TRBV30 and TRBJ1-3, with no clear D. The CDR3 extends over 11 amino acids. V was cut by 3 bases and J by 2 bases, with 2 bases left in between. The germline gives CDR1 GTSNPN, CDR2 SVGIG (reference sequence). The CDR3 is CAWSTGNTIYF. The CDR3 nucleotides read TGTGCCTGGAGCACTGGAAACACCATATATTTT.

The rearrangement uses TRBV5-4 and TRBJ2-7; D unclear. The germline V and J ends were trimmed by 4 bases and 3 bases, with 17 bases remaining between them. Germline-derived CDR1 and CDR2 are SGHNT and YYREEE (reference sequence). The CDR3 covers 15 residues. In DNA, the CDR3 is TGTGCCAGCAGCCAAGGCAGGAACTTCTACTACGAGCAGTACTTC. It specifies CASSQGRNFYYEQYF.

This rearrangement joins TRBV15 to TRBJ2-3; tentatively, D is TRBD1 or TRBD2 (5 bases each). V was trimmed by 0 bases and J by 6 bases, leaving 10 bases between them. The germline CDR1 and CDR2 sequences are LNHNV and YYDKDF (reference sequence). The CDR3 has 14 amino acids. CDR3 amino acids: CATSRDLGTDTQYF. The CDR3 bases are TGTGCCACCAGCAGAGATCTAGGGACCGATACGCAGTATTTT.

This clone has only a few counts. Here the CDR3 reads CASSNRGTKNIQYF. CDR3 DNA sequence: TGTGCCAGTAGTAATAGGGGAACCAAAAACATTCAGTACTTC. The V and J genes are TRBV19 and TRBJ2-4; perhaps TRBD1 as D (5 bases). CDR1 is LNHDA, CDR2 SQIVND, per germline (reference sequence). The V and J ends lost 4 bases and 2 bases respectively, with 9 bases between them. The CDR3 spans 14 residues.

The chain links TRBV2 to TRBJ2-2; D unresolved. Germline CDR1 reads SNHLY; CDR2 reads FYNNEI. Trimming left V 7 bases short and J 3 bases short, with 18 bases between. The CDR3 extends over 16 amino acids. CDR3 in amino acids: CASNPWGDMDTGELFF. DNA for the CDR3: TGTGCCAGCAACCCTTGGGGTGATATGGACACCGGGGAGCTGTTTTTT.

This rearrangement joins TRBV5-1 to TRBJ2-2; D unclear. There are 15 residues in the CDR3. Trimming cost V 4 bases and J 4 bases, with 14 bases left between them. CDR1 is SGHRS and CDR2 is YFSETQ in the germline V gene. The CDR3 DNA sequence: TGCGCCAGCAGCCCGTACAAGGAATCCACCGGGGAGCTGTTTTTT. The encoded protein is CASSPYKESTGELFF.

This clone has at least ten counts. The chain has TRBV11-2 and TRBJ2-2; TRBD1 matches at 7 bases. Germline V CDR1 and CDR2: SGHAT, FQNNGV. V gave up 4 bases and J gave up 7 bases; unmatched junction bases: 6. This CDR3 spans 14 amino acids. CDR3 region: CASSSGTARGELFF. CDR3 sequence (DNA): TGTGCCAGCAGCTCCGGGACAGCGCGCGGGGAGCTGTTTTTT.

V is TRBV7-8 and J is TRBJ2-7; 11 nucleotides agree with TRBD2. The J segment lost 4 bases and the V segment lost 2 bases, leaving 7 bases of the junction unmatched. In germline, CDR1 is SGHVS, CDR2 FQNEAQ. The CDR3 contains 16 residues. This chain's CDR3 is CASSLSGLAEGYEQYF. As DNA, the CDR3 is TGTGCCAGCAGCTTATCGGGACTAGCGGAAGGTTACGAGCAGTACTTC.

This clone occurred many times. The V and J genes are TRBV4-2 and TRBJ2-7; no definite D call. The length of the CDR3 is 13 residues. Deletions cut 4 bases from V and 5 bases from J, with 12 bases between. Germline loops: CDR1 LGHNA, CDR2 YNFKEQ. The CDR3 sequence is CASSLSSIHEQYF. As DNA, the CDR3 is TGTGCCAGCAGCCTCTCCTCCATCCACGAGCAGTACTTC.

With regard to this clone: One end of the junction is discordant with germline, which a read error may explain. The CDR3 DNA sequence: TGTGCCACCAGCAGAGACGGACTAGCGGGATCCTGCGAGCAGTACTTC. Translating gives CATSRDGLAGSCEQYF. The rearrangement joins TRBV15 to TRBJ2-7, with TRBD2 matching 12 bases. CDR3 length: 16 residues. Per germline, CDR1 LNHNV and CDR2 YYDKDF (reference sequence).

The V gene is TRBV6-1, the J gene TRBJ2-5; D remains ambiguous. The DNA matches TRBJ2-7 better at its end, which makes the J call doubtful. The CDR3 is 14 residues long. The germline gives CDR1 MNHNS, CDR2 SASEGT. The CDR3 DNA reads as TGTGCCAGCAGTGATGTGGCGTCTGCCTACGAGCAGTACTTC. Its protein product is CASSDVASAYEQYF.

Comments on this clone: This may stem from a read error, because a much larger clone lies one nucleotide away. The same CDR3 also results from other DNA sequences found in this sample. This rearrangement joins TRBV2 to TRBJ2-7; 7 positions match TRBD1. CDR1 is SNHLY and CDR2 is FYNNEI in the germline V gene. The CDR3 length is 15 residues. J lost 3 bases, V lost 1 base, and 6 bases had no gene match. CDR3 in DNA: TGTGCCAGCAGTGAAGGGTGGGACAGAAACTACGAGCAGTACTTC. As protein: CASSEGWDRNYEQYF.

The chain is built from TRBV30 and TRBJ2-1; D unclear. Germline values: CDR1 GTSNPN, CDR2 SVGIG (reference sequence). This CDR3 has 13 amino acids. Trimming pared 3 bases from V and 9 bases from J, leaving 15 bases between. CDR3 protein: CAWSVGARVEQFF. Here the CDR3 DNA reads TGTGCCTGGAGCGTGGGCGCGCGAGTTGAGCAGTTCTTC.